Presented here are 26 T cell receptor beta chains from one specimen sequenced in a study of STAT5B mutations in CD4+ large granular lymphocyte leukemia. The protocol was immunoSEQ multiplex PCR, while the TCRdb copy is restricted to in-frame clones and leaves out a portion. The sample consists of approximately 20,000 clones, about 81% of them appearing once. Sequencing was done on a sample of CD4+ T cells from blood buffy coats. The receptors derive from a human donor in good health.

This clone was observed a single time. The chain joins TRBV2 to TRBJ2-7, with 11 bases lining up with TRBD1. Germline V gene lookup returns CDR1 SNHLY and CDR2 FYNNEI. This CDR3 comprises 13 residues. V shed 9 bases and J 5 bases; nucleotides not matched to a gene: 6. The CDR3 region has the DNA TGTGCCAGTGGGACAGGGGGTGTACACGAGCAGTACTTC. Encoded protein: CASGTGGVHEQYF.

The V and J genes are TRBV11-2 and TRBJ2-1; perhaps TRBD1 as D (6 bases). V was trimmed by 7 bases and J by 0 bases, leaving 13 bases between them. Germline loops: CDR1 SGHAT, CDR2 FQNNGV. CDR3 size: 15 residues. CDR3 amino acids: CASTPGASSYNEQFF. The CDR3 nucleotides are TGTGCCAGCACCCCAGGGGCAAGCTCCTACAATGAGCAGTTCTTC.

The J gene is TRBJ2-3, the V gene TRBV29-1, with 9 bases that match TRBD2. This CDR3 has 16 residues. Trimming at V came to 6 bases and at J to 1 base, leaving 11 bases not matched to a gene. CDR1 and CDR2 (germline): SQVTM, ANQGSEA. The CDR3 region has the DNA TGCAGCGTCCGGATGGGAGTAGCGGGGGGCACAGATACGCAGTATTTT. It codes for CSVRMGVAGGTDTQYF.

The CDR3 loop reads CASSAKTGEESNQPQHF. CDR3 DNA: TGTGCCAGCAGCGCCAAAACAGGGGAAGAAAGCAATCAGCCCCAGCATTTT. The gene calls are TRBV11-2 and TRBJ1-5; TRBD1 matches 7 bases. The V gene's germline CDR1 is SGHAT and CDR2 FQNNGV. The CDR3 has 17 amino acids. The trim removed 5 bases at V and 1 base at J, leaving 11 bases unmatched.

CDR3 sequence reads: CASSPRPGEGYTF. DNA of the CDR3: TGTGCCAGCTCACCACGGCCGGGGGAGGGCTACACCTTC. This chain connects TRBV18 to TRBJ1-2, with a tentative D call TRBD1 (5 bases). The CDR3 loop spans 13 amino acids. The V and J ends lost 1 base and 8 bases respectively, with 11 bases between them. Germline V lookup: CDR1 KGHSH, CDR2 LQKENI.

In DNA form, the CDR3 reads TGTGCCAGCAGCCCCATCTCAGGGGAGGGAACTAATGAAAAACTGTTTTTT. Its translation: CASSPISGEGTNEKLFF. V usage is TRBV7-6 and J usage is TRBJ1-4; the D gene is possibly TRBD1 (6 bases). CDR1 is SGHVS, CDR2 FNYEAQ, per germline. The CDR3 totals 17 residues. Trimming stripped 5 bases from V and 1 base from J, with 17 bases between.

The J gene is TRBJ2-1, the V gene TRBV7-9; TRBD1 agrees at 7 bases. CDR1 SEHNR and CDR2 FQNEAQ come from the germline V gene (reference sequence). This CDR3 is built from 14 residues. Germline trimming cut 2 bases from V and 6 bases from J; bases unmatched to any gene: 4. As DNA, the CDR3 is TGTGCCAGCAGCTTAACGACAGGGTCCAATGAGCAGTTCTTC. Protein sequence: CASSLTTGSNEQFF. The whole variable domain, filled in from reference TRBV7-9 and TRBJ2-1, reads DTGVSQNPRHKITKRGQNVTFRCDPISEHNRLYWYRQTLGQGPEFLTYFQNEAQLEKSRLLSDRFSAERPKGSFSTLEIQRTEQGDSAMYLCASSLTTGSNEQFFGPGTRLTVL.

The gene calls are TRBV15 and TRBJ2-2, with D tentatively TRBD1 (5 bases). This CDR3 comprises 15 residues. Germline loops: CDR1 LNHNV, CDR2 YYDKDF (reference sequence). V lost 1 base and J 5 bases, leaving 11 bases between the germline ends. CDR3 amino acids: CATSRGGGSTGELFF. The CDR3 region has the DNA TGTGCCACCAGCAGAGGGGGCGGAAGTACCGGGGAGCTGTTTTTT.

CDR3 residues: CSVWGTGGYTF. Here the CDR3 DNA reads TGCAGTGTTTGGGGGACTGGAGGCTACACCTTC. V usage is TRBV20-1 and J usage is TRBJ1-2; D possibly corresponds to TRBD1 (5 bases). Per the germline V gene, CDR1 is DFQATT and CDR2 is SNEGSKA (reference sequence). V was shortened by 7 bases and J by 8 bases, with 14 bases between the two germline ends. The CDR3 sequence is 11 residues long.

This chain connects TRBV28 to TRBJ1-5, with D tentatively TRBD1 (5 bases). V was trimmed by 6 bases and J by 3 bases, leaving 18 bases between them. Germline loops: CDR1 MDHEN, CDR2 SYDVKM. CDR3 length: 16 residues. This chain's CDR3 is CASSSMGVSPNQPQHF. The CDR3 bases are TGTGCCAGCAGCTCAATGGGGGTAAGTCCCAATCAGCCCCAGCATTTT.

The V and J genes are TRBV9 and TRBJ1-1; D may be TRBD1 (5 bases). In germline, CDR1 is SGDLS, CDR2 YYNGEE. This CDR3 has 13 amino acids. The V end was cut by 3 bases, the J end by 10 bases, with 16 bases between. In DNA, the CDR3 is TGTGCCAGCAGCGCCCAGCTGGGGGGTAGAGCTTTCTTT. Amino acid sequence: CASSAQLGGRAFF.

CDR3 bases: TGTGCCAGCAGCGGAGGATGGACTACCGCCTACGAGCAGTACTTC. This codes for CASSGGWTTAYEQYF. J is TRBJ2-5 and V is TRBV5-6, with D tentatively TRBD2 (6 bases). The J call may not be correct, given that the DNA end is closer to TRBJ2-7. The germline CDR1 and CDR2 sequences are SGHDT and YYEEEE. The CDR3 runs to 15 residues.

V and J are TRBV7-8 and TRBJ2-5; D may match TRBD1 or TRBD2 (5 bases each). This CDR3 spans 15 amino acids. CDR1 and CDR2 from the germline V gene are SGHVS and FQNEAQ. Trimming removed 2 bases at V and 1 base at J, with 11 bases between. CDR3 region: CASSLYVGPQETQYF. Here the CDR3 DNA reads TGTGCCAGCAGCTTATACGTGGGACCCCAAGAGACCCAGTACTTC.

The gene calls are TRBV9 and TRBJ1-5; D gene uncertain. Germline V CDR1 and CDR2: SGDLS, YYNGEE. V was shortened by 2 bases and J by 3 bases, with 9 bases between the two germline ends. CDR3 size: 14 residues. The CDR3 protein is CASSVDSNNQPQHF. The CDR3 DNA sequence: TGTGCCAGCAGCGTGGACTCCAACAATCAGCCCCAGCATTTT.

The genes are TRBV7-9 and TRBJ2-4, with D perhaps TRBD1 (5 bases). Trimming removed 1 base from V and 1 base from J, with 8 bases in between. Germline loops: CDR1 SEHNR, CDR2 FQNEAQ (reference sequence). CDR3 length: 15 residues. The CDR3 DNA follows: TGTGCCAGCAGCTTAGACACAGGTGCCAAAAACATTCAGTACTTC. Translated, it gives CASSLDTGAKNIQYF.

The V and J genes are TRBV10-3 and TRBJ2-1; the D is unclear. The ends were cut back, 3 bases at V and 9 bases at J, with 9 bases in the middle. In germline, CDR1 is ENHRY, CDR2 SYGVKD. The CDR3 consists of 12 residues. The DNA of the CDR3 is TGTGCCATCAGTGATATCGAGTCTGAGCAGTTCTTC. This sequence encodes CAISDIESEQFF.

The chain joins TRBV23-1 to TRBJ2-2; D could derive from TRBD1 or TRBD2 (6 bases each). TRBV23-1 is filed as an ORF, its function uncertain. The CDR3 totals 16 residues. Trimming left V 6 bases short and J 1 base short, with 15 bases between. CDR3 nucleotides: TGCGCCAGCAGCCAGGCACGGGGGCTGAACACCGGGGAGCTGTTTTTT. It is translated as CASSQARGLNTGELFF.

The chain couples TRBV4-2 to TRBJ2-1; D remains unclear. There are 12 residues in the CDR3. Trimming shortened V by 4 bases and J by 7 bases, and 8 bases separated the two germline ends. Germline V lookup: CDR1 LGHNA, CDR2 YNFKEQ. The chain's CDR3 is CASSPNRNEQFF. In DNA form, the CDR3 reads TGTGCCAGCAGCCCTAACCGGAATGAGCAGTTCTTC.

The CDR3 sequence: CASSLGTRVRNEQFF. DNA of the CDR3: TGTGCCAGCAGTTTAGGGACTAGGGTACGGAATGAGCAGTTCTTC. This chain links TRBV28 with TRBJ2-1, with TRBD2 matching 8 bases. The V segment lost 2 bases and the J segment 7 bases; nucleotides outside the gene matches: 7. The CDR3 covers 15 residues. In germline, CDR1 is MDHEN, CDR2 SYDVKM.

V and J are TRBV27 and TRBJ2-1, with D tentatively TRBD2 (6 bases). The CDR3 has 17 amino acids. Germline V lookup: CDR1 MNHEY, CDR2 SMNVEV (reference sequence). V dropped 2 bases and J dropped 6 bases, with 20 bases sitting between them. CDR3 loop: CASSLGAGRAGGNEQFF. The CDR3 bases are TGTGCCAGCAGTTTAGGGGCGGGGCGGGCCGGTGGCAATGAGCAGTTCTTC.

As for this clone: A read error may account for a junction end that differs from germline. V is TRBV11-2 and J is TRBJ2-4; D gene unclear. Per germline, CDR1 SGHAT and CDR2 FQNNGV. This CDR3 comprises 16 residues. CDR3 region: CASRLENGVAKNIQYF. The CDR3 DNA sequence: TGTGCCAGCAGGTTAGAAAATGGCGTAGCCAAAAACATTCAGTACTTC.

The chain couples TRBV7-9 to TRBJ2-1; TRBD2 matches at 13 bases. CDR1 and CDR2 from the germline V gene are SEHNR and FQNEAQ (reference sequence). The trim removed 4 bases at V and 15 bases at J, leaving 9 bases unmatched. This CDR3 comprises 14 residues. In nucleotides, the CDR3 is TGTGCCAGCAGCTCCGGGACTAGCGGGAAGACATTGTTCTTC. Translation: CASSSGTSGKTLFF.

The chain links TRBV7-6 to TRBJ1-4; possible D gene TRBD1, 5 bases. V was shortened by 0 bases and J by 7 bases, with 12 bases between the two germline ends. Per germline, CDR1 SGHVS and CDR2 FNYEAQ. This CDR3 is built from 15 residues. As DNA, the CDR3 is TGTGCCAGCAGCTTAGCGGCAGGGCTTAGTGAAAAACTGTTTTTT. This codes for CASSLAAGLSEKLFF.

The chain combines TRBV19 with TRBJ1-1; D is uncertain. Germline assignment: CDR1 LNHDA and CDR2 SQIVND (reference sequence). CDR3 length: 15 amino acids. With 3 bases removed from V and 1 base from J, the gap between germline ends came to 12 bases. CDR3 sequence reads: CASSILAPPNTEAFF. CDR3 nucleotides: TGTGCCAGTAGTATCCTCGCCCCGCCGAACACTGAAGCTTTCTTT. The entire variable domain, with the rest obtained from reference TRBV19 and TRBJ1-1, is as follows: DGGITQSPKYLFRKEGQNVTLSCEQNLNHDAMYWYRQDPGQGLRLIYYSQIVNDFQKGDIAEGYSVSREKKESFPLTVTSAQKNPTAFYLCASSILAPPNTEAFFGQGTRLTVV.

CDR3 loop: CAWSPGLRETQYF. The CDR3 DNA reads as TGTGCCTGGAGCCCGGGGCTAAGGGAGACCCAGTACTTC. J is TRBJ2-5 and V is TRBV30, with D perhaps being TRBD1 or TRBD2 (5 bases each). The CDR3 consists of 13 residues. The germline CDR1 and CDR2 sequences are GTSNPN and SVGIG (reference sequence). V shed 3 bases and J shed 5 bases, with 13 bases lying between them.

J is TRBJ2-1 and V is TRBV4-1; D ambiguous. This CDR3 has 13 amino acids. Germline loops: CDR1 MGHRA, CDR2 YSYEKL. Trimming took off 3 bases at V and 8 bases at J, with 11 bases between the two ends. The CDR3 nucleotides are TGCGCCAGCAGCCATGGATATTTCGATGAGCAGTTCTTC. Its protein is CASSHGYFDEQFF.